The sequence of this TCR beta chain was determined in a study of blood T cells in healthy people across ages. With each sample, at least 6 micrograms of total RNA were extracted. PCR was performed a second time for about 7 to 12 cycles using a sample-barcoded 5' primer and a J-beta primer mix. In TCRdb, the 5' RACE reads were re-called with MiXCR into one record per CDR3 protein. The sample consists of about 970,000 distinct CDR3 sequences, approximately 50% of them appearing once. Whole-study results and caveats: It was not possible, with unsorted PBMCs, to conclusively compare naive and antigen-experienced cells. Age advanced and TCR beta diversity per million T cells fell, roughly linearly.

On this clonotype itself: No antigen is known for it.

The CDR3 sequence is 15 residues long. J gave up 4 bases and V 3 bases, and 4 bases lay outside the gene matches. The germline V gene has CDR1 KGHSH and CDR2 LQKENI. The source of this sequence is a woman aged 55 to 70 in good health. This chain links TRBV18 with TRBJ2-1, with TRBD2 matching over 9 bases. The sequencing input was blood. CDR3 protein: CASSPETSGYNEQFF. The CDR3 DNA reads TGTGCCAGCTCACCCGAGACTAGCGGTTACAATGAGCAGTTCTTC.